This is a list of T cell receptor beta chains from one sample in a study of CD8 T cells in ankylosing spondylitis. TCRdb ran MiXCR on the 5' RACE reads and lists one entry per CDR3 protein. In the table there are 670,000 or so distinct CDR3 sequences, over 15% of which are singletons. Sample: blood, either unsorted or a sorted T cell fraction (not recorded which). All receptors derive from a male donor with ankylosing spondylitis. Both conserved end residues are part of each CDR3. The D gene is left open where the match is weak. Only some rows state a clone size, as once, few, many or a class for expanded clones.

V	size	D	J	CDR3	DNA
TRBV7-9	.	.	TRBJ2-2	CASSLALGVGTGELFF	TGTGCCAGCAGCTTAGCCTTAGGCGTGGGGACCGGGGAGCTGTTTTTT
TRBV6-1	few	.	TRBJ2-7	CASSEPGLGDYEQYF	TGTGCCAGCAGTGAGCCGGGACTGGGGGACTACGAGCAGTACTTC
TRBV11-3	.	TRBD1	TRBJ2-7	CASRPWTGLDEQYF	TGTGCCAGCAGGCCATGGACAGGGCTCGACGAGCAGTACTTC
TRBV5-1	few	TRBD2	TRBJ2-2	CASSLEVAGNTGELFF	TGCGCCAGCAGCTTGGAGGTAGCGGGGAACACCGGGGAGCTGTTTTTT
TRBV28	few	.	TRBJ2-1	CASSLNPVNEQFF	TGTGCCAGCAGTTTAAATCCTGTCAATGAGCAGTTCTTC
TRBV7-9	few	TRBD1	TRBJ2-7	CASSLVRGGDSYEQYF	TGTGCCAGCAGCTTAGTTCGAGGGGGCGATTCCTACGAGCAGTACTTC
TRBV10-3	.	TRBD1	TRBJ1-5	CAISEGQGAPGLGQPQHF	TGTGCCATCAGTGAGGGACAGGGGGCGCCGGGGCTGGGGCAGCCCCAGCATTTT
TRBV29-1	once	TRBD1	TRBJ1-2	CSVVGQGHGYTF	TGCAGCGTTGTGGGACAGGGGCATGGCTACACCTTC
TRBV12-3/TRBV12-4	.	TRBD2	TRBJ2-7	CASSLAYGRVSYEQYF	TGTGCCAGCAGTTTAGCGTACGGGAGGGTCTCCTACGAGCAGTACTTC
TRBV20-1	.	.	TRBJ2-3	CSARGTDTQYF	TGCAGTGCTAGGGGGACAGATACGCAGTATTTT
TRBV19	once	.	TRBJ1-2	CASSKKDANYGYTF	TGTGCCAGTAGTAAAAAGGACGCGAACTATGGCTACACCTTC
TRBV7-8	.	.	TRBJ2-7	CASSNLKLAGGTYEQYF	TGTGCCAGCAGTAACCTCAAGCTCGCCGGGGGCACCTACGAGCAGTACTTC
TRBV4-1	.	.	TRBJ1-2	CASSQKGPAQGYGYTF	TGCGCCAGCAGCCAAAAAGGACCGGCCCAAGGCTATGGCTACACCTTC
TRBV3-1	few	.	TRBJ2-7	CASSPRFSGNEQYF	TGTGCCAGCAGCCCCCGTTTTAGTGGGAACGAGCAGTACTTC
TRBV29-1	many	TRBD1	TRBJ2-1	CSVETGGTAYNEQFF	TGCAGCGTTGAAACAGGGGGTACAGCCTACAATGAGCAGTTCTTC
TRBV5-1	.	.	TRBJ1-4	CASSTGRTNEKLFF	TGCGCCAGCAGCACGGGCAGAACTAATGAAAAACTGTTTTTT
TRBV3-1	.	TRBD1	TRBJ2-6	CASSPGTGGPGANVLTF	TGTGCCAGCAGCCCCGGGACAGGGGGACCTGGGGCCAACGTCCTGACTTTC
TRBV7-9	.	.	TRBJ1-1	CASSITGSDAFF	TGTGCCAGCAGCATTACAGGGAGTGACGCTTTCTTT
TRBV9	many	.	TRBJ2-5	CASSSGTLLQETQYF	TGTGCCAGCTCATCCGGGACACTACTACAAGAGACCCAGTACTTC
TRBV6-1	.	.	TRBJ1-2	CASSGGGSVDGYTF	TGTGCCAGCAGTGGGGGAGGGAGTGTGGATGGCTACACCTTC
TRBV5-1	.	.	TRBJ1-1	CASSLNPTVSSEAFF	TGCGCCAGCAGCTTGAACCCGACAGTGAGTTCTGAAGCTTTCTTT
TRBV4-1	many	.	TRBJ1-2	CASSQGEQGPNYGYTF	TGCGCCAGCAGCCAAGGGGAGCAGGGGCCGAACTATGGCTACACCTTC
TRBV7-2	.	.	TRBJ2-7	CASSLLEGESYEQYF	TGTGCCAGCAGCTTACTAGAGGGGGAGAGCTACGAGCAGTACTTC
TRBV4-1	.	TRBD1	TRBJ1-1	CASSQVGQGGEAFF	TGCGCCAGCAGCCAAGTGGGACAGGGAGGGGAAGCTTTCTTT
TRBV7-8	.	TRBD1	TRBJ1-6	CASSSTTGVNSPLHF	TGTGCCAGCAGCTCGACCACAGGGGTTAATTCACCCCTCCACTTT
TRBV28	.	TRBD2	TRBJ2-5	CASSSPGGGLETQYF	TGTGCCAGCAGTTCCCCGGGAGGGGGGTTGGAGACCCAGTACTTC
TRBV12-3/TRBV12-4	.	.	TRBJ1-5	CACSPGGKIEHSNQPQHF	TGTGCCTGCAGCCCGGGGGGGAAAATCGAGCATAGCAATCAGCCCCAGCATTTT
TRBV4-1	few	TRBD1	TRBJ2-7	CASSQDPGGRAQQYF	TGCGCCAGCAGCCAAGATCCAGGGGGCAGAGCACAGCAGTACTTC
TRBV7-2	many	.	TRBJ1-1	CASSFMTEKNTEAFF	TGTGCCAGCAGCTTTATGACAGAGAAGAACACTGAAGCTTTCTTT
TRBV3-1	few	TRBD1	TRBJ2-1	CASSRGQAGYNEQFF	TGTGCCAGCAGCCGCGGACAGGCGGGTTACAATGAGCAGTTCTTC
TRBV20-1	.	.	TRBJ1-2	CSASGKGYGYTF	TGCAGTGCTAGCGGGAAGGGATATGGCTACACCTTC
TRBV20-1	.	TRBD2	TRBJ2-5	CSAREGGRWTQYF	TGCAGTGCTAGAGAGGGAGGGCGTTGGACCCAGTACTTC
TRBV4-1	.	.	TRBJ2-7	CASSQTKRATYEQYF	TGCGCCAGCAGCCAAACTAAGCGGGCTACCTACGAGCAGTACTTC
TRBV20-1	many	.	TRBJ2-7	CSARTPSSYEQYF	TGCAGTGCTAGAACACCTAGCTCCTACGAGCAGTACTTC
TRBV5-1	.	.	TRBJ1-1	CASSLAGLDTEAFF	TGCGCCAGCAGCTTGGCTGGTCTGGACACTGAAGCTTTCTTT
TRBV10-3	few	.	TRBJ1-1	CAISDGSRKNTEAFF	TGTGCCATCAGTGATGGAAGTCGAAAGAACACTGAAGCTTTCTTT
TRBV20-1	few	.	TRBJ1-1	CSARGQYTEAFF	TGCAGTGCTAGAGGACAGTACACTGAAGCTTTCTTT
TRBV4-1	few	TRBD1	TRBJ2-6	CASSQTGGTGRSGANVLTF	TGCGCCAGCAGCCAAACCGGAGGGACAGGACGCTCTGGGGCCAACGTCCTGACTTTC
TRBV12-3/TRBV12-4	many	TRBD2	TRBJ2-2	CASRGGLVNTGELFF	TGTGCCAGCAGGGGAGGGCTAGTGAACACCGGGGAGCTGTTTTTT
TRBV20-1	.	.	TRBJ1-5	CSARRQNQPQHF	TGCAGTGCTCGCCGACAGAATCAGCCCCAGCATTTT
TRBV6-2/TRBV6-3	.	.	TRBJ2-1	CASSTAFYNEQFF	TGTGCCAGCAGTACAGCATTTTACAATGAGCAGTTCTTC
TRBV19	.	TRBD1	TRBJ1-4	CASSTRQGTTNEKLFF	TGTGCCAGTAGTACGAGACAGGGGACTACTAATGAAAAACTGTTTTTT
TRBV6-2/TRBV6-3	.	.	TRBJ2-4	CASSYDTTKNIQYF	TGTGCCAGCAGTTACGACACGACCAAAAACATTCAGTACTTC
TRBV20-1	.	TRBD2	TRBJ2-4	CSARTPWGGGLAKNIQYF	TGCAGTGCTAGAACCCCGTGGGGGGGTGGGCTAGCCAAAAACATTCAGTACTTC
TRBV24-1	.	TRBD1	TRBJ1-5	CATSDTKTGGNQPQHF	TGTGCCACCAGTGACACTAAGACAGGGGGAAATCAGCCCCAGCATTTT